There are a few counts of the clone carrying this T cell receptor (beta chain). Its antigen is not identified. The entry originates in a study of regulatory T cells in long-lasting Graves disease. Study findings and constraints: Reduced TCR diversity was observed in persistent Graves' patients versus newly diagnosed patients. New patients shared over 800 public clonotypes, fewer than the 2,500 to 3,000 shared by persistent patients.

V was trimmed by 0 bases and J by 5 bases, leaving 7 bases between them. The CDR3 length is 14 residues. Germline CDR1 MNHEY, CDR2 SVGAGI. The time point here: newly diagnosed GD, antithyroid drugs for less than 3 months. After RNA was extracted from PBMCs, the TCR library was made from it. In building TCR beta libraries, iRepertoire HTBI primers were used together with Arm-PCR of CDR3 regions. MiXCR was run by TCRdb on the multiplex PCR reads, yielding one entry per CDR3 protein. The profile shows approximately 440,000 distinct CDR3 sequences, roughly 17% of them singletons. These sequences were also reported in another study, on T cells in Graves' hyperthyroidism and ophthalmopathy. That report notes: Recently diagnosed hyperthyroidism of less than 2 months' duration affected patients aged 18 to 65. Among clonotypes expanded in thyroid above 0.001, most were also found in blood.

The sequences come from peripheral blood mononuclear cells (PBMCs), collected at new diagnosis, from a patient treated with antithyroid drugs. J is TRBJ1-4 and V is TRBV6-5; D unresolved. This TCR came from a man aged 35 to 55 with Graves disease. CDR3 sequence: CASSYSQWNEKLFF. CDR3 DNA: TGTGCCAGCAGTTACTCGCAGTGGAATGAAAAACTGTTTTTT.